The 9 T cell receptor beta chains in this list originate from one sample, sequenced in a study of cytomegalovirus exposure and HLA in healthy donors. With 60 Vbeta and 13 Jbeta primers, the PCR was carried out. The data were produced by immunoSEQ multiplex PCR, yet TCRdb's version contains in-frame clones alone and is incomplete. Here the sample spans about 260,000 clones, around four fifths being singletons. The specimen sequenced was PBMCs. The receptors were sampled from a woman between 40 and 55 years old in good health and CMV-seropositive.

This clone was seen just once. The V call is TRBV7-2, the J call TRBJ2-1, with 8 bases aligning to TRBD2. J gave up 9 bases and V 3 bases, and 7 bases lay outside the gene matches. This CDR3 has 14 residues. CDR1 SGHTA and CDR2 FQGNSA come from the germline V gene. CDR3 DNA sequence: TGTGCCAGCAGCTTGAGCGGGAGTTTAAGTGAGCAGTTCTTC. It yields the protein CASSLSGSLSEQFF.

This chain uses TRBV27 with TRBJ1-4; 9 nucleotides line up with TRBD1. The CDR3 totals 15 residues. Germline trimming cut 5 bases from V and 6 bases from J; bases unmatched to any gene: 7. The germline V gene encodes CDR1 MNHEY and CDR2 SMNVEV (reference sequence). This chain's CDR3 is CASSAGDRADEKLFF. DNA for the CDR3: TGTGCCAGCAGTGCAGGGGACAGGGCGGATGAAAAACTGTTTTTT.

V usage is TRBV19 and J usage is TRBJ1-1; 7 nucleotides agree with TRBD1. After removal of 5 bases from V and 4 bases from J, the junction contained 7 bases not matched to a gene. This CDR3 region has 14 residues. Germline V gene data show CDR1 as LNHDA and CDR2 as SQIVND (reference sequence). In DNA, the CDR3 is TGTGCCAGTAGTCGGACAGGTAAGGGCACTGAAGCTTTCTTT. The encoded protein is CASSRTGKGTEAFF.

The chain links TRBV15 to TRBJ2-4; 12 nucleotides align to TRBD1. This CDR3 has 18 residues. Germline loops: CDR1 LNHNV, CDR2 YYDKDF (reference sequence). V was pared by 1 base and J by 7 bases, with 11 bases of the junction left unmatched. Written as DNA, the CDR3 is TGTGCCACCAGCAGAGCCACTCTTGAGGGACAGGGGGCGAACATTCAGTACTTC. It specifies CATSRATLEGQGANIQYF.

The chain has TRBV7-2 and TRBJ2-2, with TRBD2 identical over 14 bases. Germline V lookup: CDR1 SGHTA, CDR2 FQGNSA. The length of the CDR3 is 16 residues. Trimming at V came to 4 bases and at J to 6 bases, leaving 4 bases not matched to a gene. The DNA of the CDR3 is TGTGCCAGCAGCTATGGACTAGCGGGAGGTCCCGGGGAGCTGTTTTTT. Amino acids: CASSYGLAGGPGELFF. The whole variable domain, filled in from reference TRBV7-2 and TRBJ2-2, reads GAGVSQSPSNKVTEKGKDVELRCDPISGHTALYWYRQSLGQGLEFLIYFQGNSAPDKSGLPSDRFSAERTGGSVSTLTIQRTQQEDSAVYLCASSYGLAGGPGELFFGEGSRLTVL.

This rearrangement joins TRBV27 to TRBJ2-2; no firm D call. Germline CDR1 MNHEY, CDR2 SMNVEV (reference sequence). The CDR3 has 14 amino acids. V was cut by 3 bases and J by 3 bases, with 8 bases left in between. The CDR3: CASSLGPHTGELFF. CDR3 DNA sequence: TGTGCCAGCAGTTTGGGCCCACACACCGGGGAGCTGTTTTTT.

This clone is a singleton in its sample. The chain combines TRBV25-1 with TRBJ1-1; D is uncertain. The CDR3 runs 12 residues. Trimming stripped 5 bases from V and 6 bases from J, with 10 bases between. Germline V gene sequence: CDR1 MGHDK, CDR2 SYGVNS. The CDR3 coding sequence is TGTGCCAGCAGTCGAGGGCCCTCTGAAGCTTTCTTT. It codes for CASSRGPSEAFF.

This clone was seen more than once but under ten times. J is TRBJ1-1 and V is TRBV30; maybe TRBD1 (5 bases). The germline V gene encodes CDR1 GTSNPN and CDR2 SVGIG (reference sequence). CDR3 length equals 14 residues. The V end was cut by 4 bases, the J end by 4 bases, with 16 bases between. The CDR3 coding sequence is TGTGCCTGGACCCCAACGGGGGGGGGCACTGAAGCTTTCTTT. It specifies CAWTPTGGGTEAFF.

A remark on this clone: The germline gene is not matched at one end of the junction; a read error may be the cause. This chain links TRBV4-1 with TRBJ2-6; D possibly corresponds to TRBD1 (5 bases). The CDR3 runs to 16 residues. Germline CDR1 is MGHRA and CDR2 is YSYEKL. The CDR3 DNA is TGCGCCAGCAGCCAAGAGAGTCTATCTGGGGCCAACGGCCTGACTTTC. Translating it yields CASSQESLSGANGLTF.